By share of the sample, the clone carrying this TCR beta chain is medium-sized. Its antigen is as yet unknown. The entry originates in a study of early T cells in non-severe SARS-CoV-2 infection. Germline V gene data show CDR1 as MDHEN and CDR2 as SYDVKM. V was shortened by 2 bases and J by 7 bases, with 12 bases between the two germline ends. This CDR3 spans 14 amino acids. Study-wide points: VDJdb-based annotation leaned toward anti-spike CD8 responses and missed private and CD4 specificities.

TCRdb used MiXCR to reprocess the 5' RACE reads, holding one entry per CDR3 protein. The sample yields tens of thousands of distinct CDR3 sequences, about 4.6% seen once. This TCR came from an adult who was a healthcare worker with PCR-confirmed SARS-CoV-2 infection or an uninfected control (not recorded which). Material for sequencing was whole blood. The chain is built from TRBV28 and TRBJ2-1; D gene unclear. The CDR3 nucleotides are TGTGCCAGCAGTTTAGAGACGCTAGGGAATGAGCAGTTCTTC. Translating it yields CASSLETLGNEQFF.